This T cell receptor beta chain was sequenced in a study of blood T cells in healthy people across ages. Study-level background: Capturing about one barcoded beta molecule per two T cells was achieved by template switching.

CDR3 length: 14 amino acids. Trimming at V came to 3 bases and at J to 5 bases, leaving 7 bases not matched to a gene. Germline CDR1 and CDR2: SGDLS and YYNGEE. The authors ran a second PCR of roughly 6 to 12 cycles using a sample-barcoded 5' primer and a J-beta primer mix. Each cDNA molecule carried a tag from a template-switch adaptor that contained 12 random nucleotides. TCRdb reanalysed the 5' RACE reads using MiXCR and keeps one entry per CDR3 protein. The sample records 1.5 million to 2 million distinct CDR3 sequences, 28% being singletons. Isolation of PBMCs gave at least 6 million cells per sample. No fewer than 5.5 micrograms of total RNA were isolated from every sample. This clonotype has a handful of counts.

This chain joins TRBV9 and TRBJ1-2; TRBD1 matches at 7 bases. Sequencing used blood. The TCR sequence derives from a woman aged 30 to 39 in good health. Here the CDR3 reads CASSGTTGRYGYTF. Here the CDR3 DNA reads TGTGCCAGCAGCGGAACGACAGGGAGGTATGGCTACACCTTC.